The rows below give T cell receptor beta chains drawn from one sample of a study of blood T cell repertoires in COVID-19. Only in-frame clones appear in the TCRdb table, and some are missing; sequencing was by immunoSEQ multiplex PCR. The table records 9,000 to 13,000 clones, roughly 88% of them present only once. What was sequenced was peripheral blood. These receptors were obtained from a human donor in a cohort sampled during active COVID-19. Both conserved end residues are part of each CDR3. Fields, in order: V gene, clone size, J gene, CDR3 length, D gene, CDR3 DNA, CDR3 protein. The D gene is left open where the match is weak. Only part of the rows carry a size: once, few, many, or a class if the clone is expanded.

TRBV7-9	-	TRBJ1-5	14	-	TGTGCCAGCAGCTTTCCCTATAGCAATCAGCCCCAGCATTTT	CASSFPYSNQPQHF
TRBV25-1	few	TRBJ2-2	12	-	TGTGCCAGCAGTGGAGGGTTCGGGGAGCTGTTTTTT	CASSGGFGELFF
TRBV12-3/TRBV12-4	-	TRBJ1-2	13	-	TGTGCCAGCAGTTTAGCAGGGGCGCGTGGCTACACCTTC	CASSLAGARGYTF
TRBV5-4	-	TRBJ2-2	16	-	TGTGCCAGCAGCTTGGGGGCAGGGGTACACACCGGGGAGCTGTTTTTT	CASSLGAGVHTGELFF
TRBV13	-	TRBJ2-7	15	TRBD2	TGTGCCAGCAGCTTTGATACTAGCGGCTCCTACGAGCAGTACTTC	CASSFDTSGSYEQYF
TRBV5-1	-	TRBJ1-1	13	-	TGCGCCAGCAGCTTGGGCGGAGACACTGAAGCTTTCTTT	CASSLGGDTEAFF
TRBV6-5	-	TRBJ1-1	13	TRBD1	TGTGCCAGCAGAGGGACAGGGGGCCGTGAAGCTTTCTTT	CASRGTGGREAFF
TRBV7-8	-	TRBJ2-6	18	-	TGTGCCAGCAGCTTAGCCCGCCGGGAACATACAGGGGCCAACGTCCTGACTTTC	CASSLARREHTGANVLTF
TRBV7-9	-	TRBJ1-1	18	TRBD1	TGTGCCAGCAGCTTAAGGCCAGGGGGCGCGGGAAGGACTACTGAAGCTTTCTTT	CASSLRPGGAGRTTEAFF
TRBV5-5	-	TRBJ2-5	15	TRBD2	TGTGCCAGCAGCTTTGGCCTAGCGGGGGGAGAGACCCAGTACTTC	CASSFGLAGGETQYF
TRBV4-1	-	TRBJ2-5	15	-	TGCGCCAGCAGCCAAGCAAGGGGCGGGGAAGAGACCCAGTACTTC	CASSQARGGEETQYF
TRBV7-9	-	TRBJ2-4	16	TRBD1	TGTGCCAGCAGCCCAAGACAGGGCCTAGCCAAAAACATTCAGTACTTC	CASSPRQGLAKNIQYF
TRBV9	once	TRBJ1-2	12	-	TGTGCCAGCAGCCAGGACAGACGGGGCTACACCTTC	CASSQDRRGYTF
TRBV19	-	TRBJ2-7	13	TRBD1	TGTGCCAGTAGTGGGACAGGGGGTTACGAGCAGTACTTC	CASSGTGGYEQYF
TRBV7-6	-	TRBJ2-5	17	TRBD2	TGTGCCAGCAGCTTTCCCCGGGTAGCGGGGGGGCTAGAGACCCAGTACTTC	CASSFPRVAGGLETQYF
TRBV2	-	TRBJ1-1	14	TRBD1	TGTGCCAGCACCCCGGACAGGGTCTTGTCTGAAGCTTTCTTT	CASTPDRVLSEAFF
TRBV12-3/TRBV12-4	-	TRBJ2-5	13	-	TGTGCCAGCAGGCGGGACCTACAAGAGACCCAGTACTTC	CASRRDLQETQYF
TRBV2	-	TRBJ2-2	15	-	TGTGCCAGCAACTTCGGGACTCTGGGAGTCGGGGAGCTGTTTTTT	CASNFGTLGVGELFF
TRBV5-4	-	TRBJ2-3	16	-	TGTGCCAGCAGCTTGTTAACGGGGGGCGTCACAGATACGCAGTATTTT	CASSLLTGGVTDTQYF
TRBV21-1	-	TRBJ1-2	16	-	TGTGCCAGCAGCAAACTTAGCAGGGGGCTTAGGTATGGCTACACCTTC	CASSKLSRGLRYGYTF
TRBV10-3	-	TRBJ2-2	15	-	TGTGCCATCAGAGACAGCAATCCGAACACCGGGGAGCTGTTTTTT	CAIRDSNPNTGELFF
TRBV29-1	-	TRBJ2-7	15	TRBD1	TGCAGCGTCCAGAACCCTGGGACAGGGGCCTACGAGCAGTACTTC	CSVQNPGTGAYEQYF
TRBV10-3	-	TRBJ1-3	16	-	TGTGCCATCAACCTCGAAGACAGGTACTCTGGAAACACCATATATTTT	CAINLEDRYSGNTIYF
TRBV2	-	TRBJ1-1	12	-	TGTGCCAGCAGTATCAGGGGCACTGAAGCTTTCTTT	CASSIRGTEAFF
TRBV27	-	TRBJ2-2	14	TRBD2	TGTGCCCGCCGGGGGGGGGAGTACACCGGGGAGCTGTTTTTT	CARRGGEYTGELFF
TRBV13	-	TRBJ2-7	16	TRBD2	TGTGCCAGCAGCTCACAGCGGGGGGCATCCTCCTACGAGCAGTACTTC	CASSSQRGASSYEQYF